A selection of T cell receptor beta chains follows, all from one sample in a study of Graves' ophthalmopathy and Graves' hyperthyroidism. In TCRdb, the multiplex PCR reads were re-called with MiXCR into one record per CDR3 protein. The sample has about 740,000 distinct CDR3 sequences, roughly 40% seen once; the top ten hold 40% to 45%. Source material: peripheral blood. Source of these receptors: an adult man with Graves' ophthalmopathy. Both conserved end residues are part of each CDR3. A D gene is named only where the DNA matches it firmly. Size is omitted from some rows. Given values are once, few, many or a class for expanded clones.

d_gene | abundance | j_gene | v_gene | CDR3nt | CDR3aa
- | many | TRBJ1-1 | TRBV7-9 | TGTGCCAGCAGCTTATCTTCGAGGCCTGAAGCTTTCTTT | CASSLSSRPEAFF
- | - | TRBJ1-1 | TRBV15 | TGTGCCACCAGCAGCCGTAGGTCCTCCACAGAAGCTTTCTTT | CATSSRRSSTEAFF
- | many | TRBJ2-7 | TRBV10-3 | TGTGCCAGCACCGAGGGAGGGGGAGGAGCCTACGAGCAGTACTTC | CASTEGGGGAYEQYF
- | - | TRBJ2-7 | TRBV29-1 | TGCAGCGTATTGGGACACGATCGGGTCGAGCAGTACTTC | CSVLGHDRVEQYF
- | - | TRBJ2-7 | TRBV25-1 | TGTGCCAGCAGCCCCACCCTGGCAGGGTACTCCTACGAGCAGTACTTC | CASSPTLAGYSYEQYF
TRBD2 | - | TRBJ2-7 | TRBV5-1 | TGCGCCAGCAGCTTGGATAGTCCGACTAGCGTACCCTACGAGCAGTACTTC | CASSLDSPTSVPYEQYF
- | - | TRBJ1-5 | TRBV11-1 | TGTGCCAGCAGCGCCACATCGGCGAAGGAGACCCAGCATTTT | CASSATSAKETQHF
TRBD1 | many | TRBJ1-2 | TRBV10-3 | TGTGCCAGCAGAGCCCAAACAGGGGCGGTGAACTATGGCTACACCTTC | CASRAQTGAVNYGYTF
TRBD1 | many | TRBJ1-4 | TRBV29-1 | TGCAGCGTTGCACGGGACAGGGTCGGGGAAAAACTGTTTTTT | CSVARDRVGEKLFF
- | - | TRBJ1-1 | TRBV20-1 | TGCAGTGCTAGTGGTCTAGAGACCATGAACACTGAAGCTTTCTTT | CSASGLETMNTEAFF
TRBD1 | few | TRBJ1-2 | TRBV20-1 | TGCAGTGCTAGTGACAGGGGGATGTCATATGGCTACACCTTC | CSASDRGMSYGYTF
TRBD1 | - | TRBJ1-2 | TRBV29-1 | TGCAGCTTGGATCCGACCCAGGGGGCCCACTATGGCTACACCTTC | CSLDPTQGAHYGYTF
TRBD1 | few | TRBJ1-2 | TRBV7-9 | TGTGCCAGCAGACGCTTGGACAGGTCGTATGGCTACACCTTC | CASRRLDRSYGYTF
TRBD1 | many | TRBJ2-7 | TRBV2 | TGTGCCAGCAGTGAAAGTTGGCAGGGGGCCTACGAGCAGTACTTC | CASSESWQGAYEQYF
- | many | TRBJ1-4 | TRBV7-2 | TGTGCCAGCAGCTTAGCAGGGGCCGGGAAACTGTTTTTT | CASSLAGAGKLFF
- | - | TRBJ1-4 | TRBV5-4 | TGTGCCAGCAGTTTATCGTTGGGGGTTGCATTTGAAAAACTGTTTTTT | CASSLSLGVAFEKLFF
- | few | TRBJ2-2 | TRBV25-1 | TGTGCCAGCAGCCCCGCCGGGGGATACACCGGGGAGCTGTTTTTT | CASSPAGGYTGELFF
TRBD1 | - | TRBJ1-2 | TRBV15 | TGTGCCACCAGCAGACGGACAGGGCATGGCTACACCTTC | CATSRRTGHGYTF
TRBD1 | many | TRBJ1-1 | TRBV7-3 | TGTGCCAGCAGCTGGGACAGGAACACTGAAGCTTTCTTT | CASSWDRNTEAFF
- | - | TRBJ1-1 | TRBV10-2 | TGTGCCAGCAGTCCCTACATGGACGGAATCATGAACACTGAAGCTTTCTTT | CASSPYMDGIMNTEAFF
- | few | TRBJ2-6 | TRBV7-9 | TGTGCCAGCAGCCCGGGACAAGTCCTCTCTGGGGCCAACGTCCTGACTTTC | CASSPGQVLSGANVLTF
- | many | TRBJ2-6 | TRBV24-1 | TGTGCCACCAGTGACCCTGGGAGGGGGGCCAACGTCCTGACTTTC | CATSDPGRGANVLTF
- | once | TRBJ2-7 | TRBV5-1 | TGCGCCAGCAGCCGAGACAGTTCCCTCTACGAGCAGTACTTC | CASSRDSSLYEQYF
- | many | TRBJ1-6 | TRBV7-2 | TGTGCCAGCAGCTTCGCGGCAGGGAGCAATTCACCCCTCCACTTT | CASSFAAGSNSPLHF
- | - | TRBJ2-7 | TRBV24-1 | TGTGCCACCCAGAGACGGACGTCCTACGAGCAGTACTTC | CATQRRTSYEQYF
TRBD1 | many | TRBJ1-2 | TRBV7-2 | TGTGCCAGCAGCGTGGACAGGGGGCAGGCTGGCTACACCTTC | CASSVDRGQAGYTF
- | - | TRBJ1-6 | TRBV6-5 | TGTGCCAGCAGTTACGGGCCCGGGGAGTCACCCCTCCACTTT | CASSYGPGESPLHF
- | many | TRBJ1-1 | TRBV19 | TGTGCCAGTAGTATAGACTCGGTGAACACTGAAGCTTTCTTT | CASSIDSVNTEAFF
TRBD2 | few | TRBJ2-7 | TRBV28 | TGTGCCAGCAGTTTATCGAGGGAGGGAGGCTACGAGCAGTACTTC | CASSLSREGGYEQYF
TRBD1 | - | TRBJ1-1 | TRBV29-1 | TGCAGCGTTGAAAAGGGGACAGGGGGCAAAGCTTTCTTT | CSVEKGTGGKAFF
TRBD1 | - | TRBJ1-2 | TRBV6-1 | TGTGCCAGCAGTGGGTACAGGGGGGGAGACTACACCTTC | CASSGYRGGDYTF
TRBD1 | few | TRBJ1-2 | TRBV10-3 | TGTGCCAGCAGTTTATCCGGACAGGGACGGGGTGGCTACACCTTC | CASSLSGQGRGGYTF
- | - | TRBJ2-2 | TRBV7-9 | TGTGCCAGTCAGTCGGCCACCGGGGAGCTGTTTTTT | CASQSATGELFF
- | many | TRBJ1-3 | TRBV2 | TGTGCCAGCAGTGTTCCGATCTCTGGAAACACCATATATTTT | CASSVPISGNTIYF
TRBD1 | - | TRBJ2-5 | TRBV2 | TGTGCCAGCAGTCCGGGACAGGCACAAAGGGAGACCCAGTACTTC | CASSPGQAQRETQYF
- | many | TRBJ1-2 | TRBV2 | TGTGCCAGCAGTGAACGCCTCCGGACAGCTAACTATGGCTACACCTTC | CASSERLRTANYGYTF
- | - | TRBJ2-7 | TRBV5-6 | TGTGCCAGCAGCTTGGTCGGGTCCTCCTTTGGGGAGCAGTACTTC | CASSLVGSSFGEQYF
- | - | TRBJ2-5 | TRBV24-1 | TGTGCCAGCAGTTTCGGACAGTCGGAGACCCAGTACTTC | CASSFGQSETQYF
TRBD1 | few | TRBJ2-2 | TRBV7-4 | TGTGCCAGCAGCCTCGGACAGGGGGCATTGAGCACCGGGGAGCTGTTTTTT | CASSLGQGALSTGELFF
TRBD1 | few | TRBJ1-6 | TRBV14 | TGTGCCTGCCACAGGGGATCACCCCTCCACTTT | CACHRGSPLHF
TRBD1 | many | TRBJ1-2 | TRBV10-2 | TGCGCCAGCAGTGACTGGACAGGGGTTTCCCCCTATGGCTACACCTTC | CASSDWTGVSPYGYTF
- | many | TRBJ1-1 | TRBV7-9 | TGTGCCAGCAGCTTAGGGGCGGAGACGAACACTGAAGCTTTCTTT | CASSLGAETNTEAFF
TRBD2 | - | TRBJ2-7 | TRBV2 | TGTGCCAGTAGTATCCGACAGAGGACTAGCGGGACTATTCCCTACGAGCAGTACTTC | CASSIRQRTSGTIPYEQYF
- | - | TRBJ1-2 | TRBV9 | TGTGCCAGCAGCGTTTTGGACAGAAACTATGGCCACACCTTC | CASSVLDRNYGHTF
- | many | TRBJ1-2 | TRBV20-1 | TGCAGTGCTAGTTGGGGGCTCTATGGCTACACCTTC | CSASWGLYGYTF
- | many | TRBJ2-5 | TRBV10-3 | TGTGCCATCAGCCCCGGGGGGCGCTGGGAGACCCAGTACTTC | CAISPGGRWETQYF
TRBD1 | - | TRBJ1-2 | TRBV29-1 | TGCAGCGTTGAAGATCGCCAGGGGGCTCCCCTATACTATGGCTACACCTTC | CSVEDRQGAPLYYGYTF
- | many | TRBJ1-1 | TRBV12-3/TRBV12-4 | TGTGCCAGCAGTTTAGCACACTCGAACACTGAAGCTTTCTTT | CASSLAHSNTEAFF
TRBD1 | few | TRBJ1-4 | TRBV6-6 | TGTGCCAGCAGAAGCCTTCAGGGGGCCGTAGCTAATGAAAAACTGTTTTTT | CASRSLQGAVANEKLFF
- | few | TRBJ1-2 | TRBV7-9 | TGTGCCAGCAGCTTCTCCTCAGTGGGGGGAGGCTACACCTTC | CASSFSSVGGGYTF
- | - | TRBJ2-5 | TRBV7-9 | TGTGCCAGCAGTCCATCGGACAAGGGTAGGCAAGAGACCCAGTACTTC | CASSPSDKGRQETQYF
- | many | TRBJ1-1 | TRBV10-3 | TGTGCCAGCAGCCACATCAACACTGAAGCTTTCTTT | CASSHINTEAFF
- | - | TRBJ1-6 | TRBV7-3 | TGTGCCAGCGGTGCAGGGGATAATTCACCCCTCCACTTT | CASGAGDNSPLHF
TRBD1 | - | TRBJ1-4 | TRBV10-3 | TGTGCCATCAGTGACCTAACAGGGGGCGAAAAACTGTTTTTT | CAISDLTGGEKLFF
TRBD1 | once | TRBJ1-1 | TRBV11-1 | TGTGCCAGCAGCCGGGGACAGGGAATTGAGAAAGCTTTCTTT | CASSRGQGIEKAFF